This T cell receptor beta chain was documented in a study of T cell changes during pregnancy in multiple sclerosis. Produced via immunoSEQ multiplex PCR; TCRdb's table is partial and in-frame only. The sample carries 70,000 or so clones, roughly 91% recorded once. This CDR3 has 16 residues. The germline CDR1 and CDR2 sequences are LNHDA and SQIVND (reference sequence). The germline V and J ends were trimmed by 1 base and 1 base, with 13 bases remaining between them. The rearrangement uses TRBV19 and TRBJ1-1; D not resolved. This TCR was recovered from a female donor with multiple sclerosis, enrolled in a pregnancy study. The sequencing here drew on CD4+ T cells from peripheral blood mononuclear cells, taken after pregnancy. The CDR3 sequence is CASSIAGVRANTEAFF. In nucleotides, the CDR3 is TGTGCCAGTAGTATAGCCGGGGTAAGGGCGAACACTGAAGCTTTCTTT.